The clone carrying this T cell receptor beta chain turned up a few times. Its antigen is unidentified. The sample has other DNA sequences that encode this CDR3 too. Sorting that relied on CD45RO/CCR7/CD25/CD127/CD95/CD27 yielded CD4+ naive, central memory, regulatory and stem cell-like memory cells. The sample is drawn from a study of beta chain features in type 1 diabetes. As for the study in general: Patients looked much like healthy donors when it came to age, gender and cell yields.

General study points: Relative to healthy donors, patients appeared to have naive, central memory and Treg TCRB repertoires that were more similar. Within each of all four CD4+ subsets, Type 1 diabetes patients had TCRB CDR3s that were moderately but significantly shorter. Patients and controls would be equally affected if PCR favored shorter templates.

Losses at the gene ends were 4 bases for V and 3 bases for J; bases not matched to a gene: 4. The CDR3 extends over 14 amino acids. The germline V gene has CDR1 SGHRS and CDR2 YFSETQ. The whole isolated RNA underwent reverse transcription, so sequencing captured expressed TCRB transcripts. TCRdb keeps only in-frame clones here, not all; method: immunoSEQ multiplex PCR. The sample shows about 280,000 clones, 15% of them seen only once. Sequenced material: naive CD4+ T cells from blood. The chain links TRBV5-1 to TRBJ2-3; 8 bases are a match to TRBD1. This sequence was found in a man between 18 and 35 years old with type 1 diabetes. The chain's CDR3 is CASSPRTGTDTQYF. CDR3 sequence (DNA): TGCGCCAGCAGCCCTAGGACAGGGACAGATACGCAGTATTTT.